This T cell receptor (beta chain) was captured by sequencing in a study of T cell changes during pregnancy in multiple sclerosis. Germline assignment: CDR1 SGHRS and CDR2 YFSETQ. This CDR3 region has 13 residues. Unmatched junction bases numbered 2, after V lost 4 bases and J lost 4 bases. Only in-frame clones appear in the TCRdb table, and some are missing; sequencing was by immunoSEQ multiplex PCR. The sample gives tens of thousands of clones, roughly 91% of which show up once; roughly 0.53% is in the top ten. The sequence derives from a female donor with multiple sclerosis, enrolled in a pregnancy study. This sequence joins TRBV5-1 and TRBJ1-1; 9 positions match TRBD1. The sequenced sample was CD4+ T cells from peripheral blood mononuclear cells, obtained in the first trimester of pregnancy. CDR3 protein: CASSVTGGTEAFF. CDR3 bases: TGCGCCAGCAGCGTGACAGGGGGCACTGAAGCTTTCTTT.